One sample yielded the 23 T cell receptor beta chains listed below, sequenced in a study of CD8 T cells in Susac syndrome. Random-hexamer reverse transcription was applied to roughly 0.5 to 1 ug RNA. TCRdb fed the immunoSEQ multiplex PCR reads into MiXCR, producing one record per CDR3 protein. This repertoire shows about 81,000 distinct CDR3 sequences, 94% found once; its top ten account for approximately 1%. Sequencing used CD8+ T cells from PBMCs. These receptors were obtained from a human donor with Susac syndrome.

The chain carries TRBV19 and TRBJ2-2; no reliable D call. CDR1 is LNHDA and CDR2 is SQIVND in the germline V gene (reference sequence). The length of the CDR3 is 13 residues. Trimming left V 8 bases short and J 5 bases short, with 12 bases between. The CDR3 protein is CASLPAGTGELFF. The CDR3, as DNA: TGTGCCAGTCTCCCGGCCGGAACCGGGGAGCTGTTTTTT.

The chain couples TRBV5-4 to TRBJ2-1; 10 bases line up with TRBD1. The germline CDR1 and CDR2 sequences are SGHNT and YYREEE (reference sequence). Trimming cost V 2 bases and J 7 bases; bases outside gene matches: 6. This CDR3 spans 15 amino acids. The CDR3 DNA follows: TGTGCCAGCAGCTTTATGGGACAGGGGCGAAATGAGCAGTTCTTC. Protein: CASSFMGQGRNEQFF.

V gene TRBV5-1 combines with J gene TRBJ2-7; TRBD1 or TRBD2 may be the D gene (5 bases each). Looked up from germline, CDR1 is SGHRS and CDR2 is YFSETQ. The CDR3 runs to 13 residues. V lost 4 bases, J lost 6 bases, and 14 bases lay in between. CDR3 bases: TGCGCCAGCAGCCACCGGATCGGGGCCGAGCAGTACTTC. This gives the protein CASSHRIGAEQYF.

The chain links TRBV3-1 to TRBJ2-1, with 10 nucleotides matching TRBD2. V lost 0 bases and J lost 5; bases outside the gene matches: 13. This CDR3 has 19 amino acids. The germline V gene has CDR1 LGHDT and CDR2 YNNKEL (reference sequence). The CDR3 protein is CASSQDLGLAGAPDNEQFF. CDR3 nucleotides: TGTGCCAGCAGCCAAGATCTGGGGCTAGCGGGAGCTCCCGACAATGAGCAGTTCTTC.

The chain's CDR3 is CATSRDRSGVNNEQFF. The CDR3 nucleotides are TGTGCCACCAGCAGGGACCGTAGCGGGGTGAACAATGAGCAGTTCTTC. J is TRBJ2-1 and V is TRBV15; 8 nucleotides line up with TRBD2. With 3 bases clipped from V and 5 bases from J, the junction kept 9 bases outside the gene matches. CDR1 and CDR2 (germline): LNHNV, YYDKDF (reference sequence). This CDR3 is 16 amino acids long.

CDR3 sequence: CSASTSGRSTDTQYF. CDR3 in DNA: TGCAGTGCTTCAACTAGCGGGAGGAGCACAGATACGCAGTATTTT. J is TRBJ2-3 and V is TRBV20-1, with 12 positions matching TRBD2. The ends lost 5 bases at V and 0 bases at J; junction bases unmatched: 3. The V gene's germline CDR1 is DFQATT and CDR2 SNEGSKA (reference sequence). The CDR3 sequence is 15 residues long.

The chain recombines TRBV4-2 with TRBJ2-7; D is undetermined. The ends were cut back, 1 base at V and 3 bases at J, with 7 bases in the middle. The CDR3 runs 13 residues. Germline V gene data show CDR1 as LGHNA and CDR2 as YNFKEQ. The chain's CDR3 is CASSQGGGYEQYF. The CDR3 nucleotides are TGTGCCAGCAGCCAAGGAGGCGGCTACGAGCAGTACTTC.

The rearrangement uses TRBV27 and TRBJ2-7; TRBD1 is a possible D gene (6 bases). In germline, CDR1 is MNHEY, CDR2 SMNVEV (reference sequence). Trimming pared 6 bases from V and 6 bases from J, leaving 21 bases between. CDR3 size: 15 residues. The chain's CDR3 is CASSPYQGGPGEQYF. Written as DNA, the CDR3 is TGTGCCAGCAGCCCATATCAAGGGGGACCTGGCGAGCAGTACTTC.

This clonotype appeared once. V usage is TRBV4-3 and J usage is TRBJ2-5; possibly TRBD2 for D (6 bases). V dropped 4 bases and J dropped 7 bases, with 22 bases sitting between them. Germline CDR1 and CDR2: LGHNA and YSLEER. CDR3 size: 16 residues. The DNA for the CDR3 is TGCGCCAGCAGCCCCATTCGTATGGGAGCAGCGGGGACCCAGTACTTC. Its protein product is CASSPIRMGAAGTQYF.

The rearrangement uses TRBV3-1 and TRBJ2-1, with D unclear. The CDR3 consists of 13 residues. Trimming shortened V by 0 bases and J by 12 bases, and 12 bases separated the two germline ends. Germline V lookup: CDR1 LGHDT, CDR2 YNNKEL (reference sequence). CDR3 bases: TGTGCCAGCAGCCAAGACTCATGGAACTTGCAGTTCTTC. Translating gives CASSQDSWNLQFF.

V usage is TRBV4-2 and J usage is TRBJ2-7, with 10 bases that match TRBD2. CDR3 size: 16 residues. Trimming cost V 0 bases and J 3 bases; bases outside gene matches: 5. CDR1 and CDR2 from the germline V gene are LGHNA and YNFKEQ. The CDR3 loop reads CASSQESGGGYYEQYF. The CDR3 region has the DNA TGTGCCAGCAGCCAAGAGAGCGGGGGGGGTTACTACGAGCAGTACTTC.

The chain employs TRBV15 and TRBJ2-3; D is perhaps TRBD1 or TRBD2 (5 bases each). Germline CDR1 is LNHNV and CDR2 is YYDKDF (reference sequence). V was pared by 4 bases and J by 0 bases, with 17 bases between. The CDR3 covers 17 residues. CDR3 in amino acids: CATSNGRGLLSTDTQYF. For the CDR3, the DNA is TGTGCCACCAGCAATGGTCGGGGCCTGCTTAGCACAGATACGCAGTATTTT.

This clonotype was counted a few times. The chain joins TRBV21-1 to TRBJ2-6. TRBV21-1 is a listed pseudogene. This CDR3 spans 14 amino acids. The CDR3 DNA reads TGTGCCAGTAGCTCCGGATCTGGGGCCAACGTCCTGACTTTC. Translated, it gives CASSSGSGANVLTF.

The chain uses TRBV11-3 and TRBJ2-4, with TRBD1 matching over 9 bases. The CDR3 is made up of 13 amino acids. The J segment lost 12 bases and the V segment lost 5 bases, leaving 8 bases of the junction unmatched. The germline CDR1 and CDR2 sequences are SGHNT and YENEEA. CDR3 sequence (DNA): TGTGCCAGCAGCCGGGGACAGGGAGGTACTCAGTACTTC. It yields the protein CASSRGQGGTQYF.

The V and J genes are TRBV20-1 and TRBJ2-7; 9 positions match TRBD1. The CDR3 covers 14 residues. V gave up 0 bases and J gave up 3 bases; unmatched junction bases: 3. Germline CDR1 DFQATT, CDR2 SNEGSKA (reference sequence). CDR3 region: CSARDWGQGYEQYF. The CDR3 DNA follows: TGCAGTGCTAGAGATTGGGGACAGGGCTACGAGCAGTACTTC.

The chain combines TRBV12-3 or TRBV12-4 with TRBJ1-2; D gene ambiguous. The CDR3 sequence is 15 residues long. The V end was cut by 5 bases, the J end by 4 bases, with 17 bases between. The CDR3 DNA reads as TGTGCCAGCAGTATAAGACACAGCATCTCCTATGGCTACACCTTC. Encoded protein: CASSIRHSISYGYTF.

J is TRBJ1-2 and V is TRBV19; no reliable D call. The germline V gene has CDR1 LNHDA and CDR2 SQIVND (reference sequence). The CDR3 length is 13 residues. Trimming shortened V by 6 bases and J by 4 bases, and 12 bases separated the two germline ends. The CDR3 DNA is TGTGCCAGTAGCAACTCCCCCGTCTATGGCTACACCTTC. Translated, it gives CASSNSPVYGYTF.

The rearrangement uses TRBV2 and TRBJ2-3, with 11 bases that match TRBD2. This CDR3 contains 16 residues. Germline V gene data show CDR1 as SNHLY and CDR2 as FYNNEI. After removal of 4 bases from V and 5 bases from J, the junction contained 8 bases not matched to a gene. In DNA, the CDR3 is TGTGCCAGCAGTGCGGAGGGACTAGCGGCCCGAGATACGCAGTATTTT. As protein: CASSAEGLAARDTQYF.

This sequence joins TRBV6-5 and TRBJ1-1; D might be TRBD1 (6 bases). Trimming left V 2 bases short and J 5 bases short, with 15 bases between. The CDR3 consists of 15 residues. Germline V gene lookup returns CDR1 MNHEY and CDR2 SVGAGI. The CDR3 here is CASSYGAGARTEAFF. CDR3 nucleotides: TGTGCCAGCAGTTACGGGGCAGGGGCACGGACTGAAGCTTTCTTT.

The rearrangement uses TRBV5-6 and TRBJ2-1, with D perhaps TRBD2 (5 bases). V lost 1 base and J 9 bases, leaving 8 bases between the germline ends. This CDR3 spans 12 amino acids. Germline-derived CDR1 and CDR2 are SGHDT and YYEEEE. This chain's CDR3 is CASSLRGTEQFF. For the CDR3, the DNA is TGTGCCAGCAGCTTGCGGGGAACTGAGCAGTTCTTC. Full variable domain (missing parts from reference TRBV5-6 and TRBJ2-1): DAGVTQSPTHLIKTRGQQVTLRCSPKSGHDTVSWYQQALGQGPQFIFQYYEEEERQRGNFPDRFSGHQFPNYSSELNVNALLLGDSALYLCASSLRGTEQFFGPGTRLTVL.

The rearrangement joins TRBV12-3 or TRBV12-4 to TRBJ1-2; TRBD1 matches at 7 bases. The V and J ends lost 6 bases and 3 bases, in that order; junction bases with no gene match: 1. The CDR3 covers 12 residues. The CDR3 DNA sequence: TGTGCCAGCAGAGGGGGCGACTATGGCTACACCTTC. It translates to CASRGGDYGYTF.

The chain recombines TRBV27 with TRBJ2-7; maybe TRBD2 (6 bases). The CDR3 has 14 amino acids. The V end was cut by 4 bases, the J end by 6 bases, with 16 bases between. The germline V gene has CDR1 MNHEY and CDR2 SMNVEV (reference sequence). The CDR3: CASSYGGIPVEQYF. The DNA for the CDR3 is TGTGCCAGCAGTTATGGGGGGATTCCCGTCGAGCAGTACTTC.

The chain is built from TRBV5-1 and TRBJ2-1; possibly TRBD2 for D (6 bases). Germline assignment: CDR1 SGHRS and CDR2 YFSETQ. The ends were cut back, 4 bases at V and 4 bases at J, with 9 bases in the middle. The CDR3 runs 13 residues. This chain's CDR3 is CASSPEGYNEQFF. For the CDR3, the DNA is TGCGCCAGCAGCCCGGAGGGTTACAATGAGCAGTTCTTC.